This T cell receptor beta chain was identified in a study of blood T cell repertoires in COVID-19. On the study more broadly: Sites across the United States, Italy and Spain contributed samples from acute and convalescent COVID-19. Sample material is recorded as cDNA or gDNA derived from T cells, B-cell-depleted T cells, or PBMCs.

The germline V gene has CDR1 GTSNPN and CDR2 SVGIG (reference sequence). The germline V and J ends were trimmed by 1 base and 0 bases, with 7 bases remaining between them. CDR3 length: 14 amino acids. The table lists this clone with a count of one. Sequencing was performed with immunoSEQ multiplex PCR; in TCRdb, only in-frame clones are kept and a portion is missing. There are under 250,000 clones in the sample; 65% to 85% occur only once, and 6% to 9.5% lies in the top ten. This chain uses TRBV30 with TRBJ1-5; no definite D call. This receptor was obtained from a woman of 80 years or more with acute or convalescent COVID-19. Sequencing input: peripheral blood. CDR3 amino acids: CAWSGRYSNQPQHF. Here the CDR3 DNA reads TGTGCCTGGAGTGGTAGATATAGCAATCAGCCCCAGCATTTT.